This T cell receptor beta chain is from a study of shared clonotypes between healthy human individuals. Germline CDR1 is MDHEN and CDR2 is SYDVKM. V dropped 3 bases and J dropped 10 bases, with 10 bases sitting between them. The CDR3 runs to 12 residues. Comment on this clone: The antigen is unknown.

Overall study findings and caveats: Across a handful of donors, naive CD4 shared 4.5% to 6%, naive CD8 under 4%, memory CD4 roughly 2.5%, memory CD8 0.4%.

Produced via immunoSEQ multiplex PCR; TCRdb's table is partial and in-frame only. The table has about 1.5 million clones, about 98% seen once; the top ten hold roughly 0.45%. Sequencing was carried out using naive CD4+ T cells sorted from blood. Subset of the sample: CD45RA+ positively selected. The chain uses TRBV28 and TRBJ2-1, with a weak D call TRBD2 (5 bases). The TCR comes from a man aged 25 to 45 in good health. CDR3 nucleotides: TGTGCCAGCAGTTTTCTCCGAGGGGAGCAGTTCTTC. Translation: CASSFLRGEQFF.